These 20 T cell receptor beta chains were all obtained from the same sample, sequenced in a study of blood T cell repertoires in COVID-19. The protocol was immunoSEQ multiplex PCR, while the TCRdb copy is restricted to in-frame clones and leaves out a portion. The data hold under 120,000 clones, with more than 80% observed a single time. Sequenced material: peripheral blood. These receptors all come from a woman aged 80 or over with acute or convalescent COVID-19.

The CDR3 DNA is TGTGCCAGCAGCGTAGGACAGATTAATTCACCCCTCCACTTT. Translating gives CASSVGQINSPLHF. The chain is built from TRBV9 and TRBJ1-6, with D perhaps matching TRBD1 (5 bases). This CDR3 region has 14 residues. The germline gives CDR1 SGDLS, CDR2 YYNGEE. Trimming stripped 0 bases from V and 6 bases from J, with 7 bases between.

The rearrangement links TRBV2 to TRBJ1-5; maybe TRBD1 (5 bases). Per germline, CDR1 SNHLY and CDR2 FYNNEI. Trimming shortened V by 5 bases and J by 1 base, and 15 bases separated the two germline ends. This CDR3 has 16 residues. CDR3 sequence: CASSLLGGISNQPQHF. In nucleotides, the CDR3 is TGTGCCAGCAGTTTGCTGGGGGGTATAAGCAATCAGCCCCAGCATTTT.

This chain joins TRBV29-1 and TRBJ1-1; tentative D call: TRBD1 (6 bases). This CDR3 region has 13 residues. Germline loops: CDR1 SQVTM, CDR2 ANQGSEA. The ends were cut back, 6 bases at V and 5 bases at J, with 16 bases in the middle. Here the CDR3 reads CSVRLLGATEAFF. CDR3 DNA: TGCAGCGTCCGACTCTTGGGGGCGACTGAAGCTTTCTTT.

This chain connects TRBV10-3 to TRBJ2-5; possibly TRBD1 for D (6 bases). Germline V gives CDR1 ENHRY, CDR2 SYGVKD. Between the trimmed V and J ends, which lost 1 base and 5 bases, there was a span of 11 bases. The CDR3 covers 14 residues. CDR3 sequence (DNA): TGTGCCATCAGTGAGTTCTCAGGGGACGAGACCCAGTACTTC. As protein: CAISEFSGDETQYF.

This chain connects TRBV6-5 to TRBJ2-2; 10 bases line up with TRBD1. Unmatched junction bases numbered 4, after V lost 2 bases and J lost 4 bases. The V gene's germline CDR1 is MNHEY and CDR2 SVGAGI. The CDR3 totals 16 residues. The CDR3 region is CASSYHWTGGTGELFF. The CDR3 bases are TGTGCCAGCAGTTACCATTGGACAGGGGGCACCGGGGAGCTGTTTTTT.

The chain has TRBV5-4 and TRBJ2-7; weak D call: TRBD1 (6 bases). CDR1 and CDR2 from the germline V gene are SGHNT and YYREEE (reference sequence). V gave up 0 bases and J gave up 2 bases, with 15 bases separating them. CDR3 size: 16 residues. CDR3 sequence reads: CASSLGGRGIPYEQYF. CDR3 DNA sequence: TGTGCCAGCAGCTTGGGGGGAAGGGGGATCCCCTACGAGCAGTACTTC.

The chain carries TRBV12-5 and TRBJ1-2, with TRBD1 as a possible D gene (5 bases). The germline CDR1 and CDR2 sequences are LGHNT and FRNRAP. V dropped 6 bases and J dropped 4 bases, with 6 bases sitting between them. The CDR3 totals 11 residues. CDR3 region: CASGQGYGYTF. DNA of the CDR3: TGTGCTAGTGGGCAGGGCTATGGCTACACCTTC.

This clone has only a few counts. The CDR3 nucleotides are TGTGCCAGCAGCCAAGATCTCGGGATCATGAACACTGAAGCTTTCTTT. This translates into CASSQDLGIMNTEAFF. V is TRBV3-1 (or the pseudogene TRBV3-2) and J is TRBJ1-1; no clear D. CDR3 length equals 16 residues. Germline values: CDR1 LGHDT, CDR2 YNNKEL (reference sequence). V was shortened by 0 bases and J by 0 bases, with 11 bases between the two germline ends.

This clone was found once. The rearrangement uses TRBV5-1 and TRBJ1-1; 8 bases are a match to TRBD1. This CDR3 is built from 14 residues. The junction had 6 bases not matched to a gene; V was cut back by 4 bases and J by 4 bases. The germline CDR1 and CDR2 sequences are SGHRS and YFSETQ. CDR3 DNA: TGCGCCAGCAGCGGCAGGGGGCTAGTCACTGAAGCTTTCTTT. Amino acids: CASSGRGLVTEAFF.

V and J are TRBV2 and TRBJ2-3, with 15 bases matching TRBD2. This CDR3 has 21 amino acids. After removal of 3 bases from V and 2 bases from J, the junction contained 15 bases not matched to a gene. CDR1 is SNHLY, CDR2 FYNNEI, per germline. The CDR3 protein is CASSDAPGLAGGTRVTDTQYF. The CDR3 region has the DNA TGTGCCAGCAGTGACGCCCCGGGACTAGCGGGGGGTACACGGGTCACAGATACGCAGTATTTT.

This clone was picked up a small number of times. The chain uses TRBV7-9 and TRBJ1-1; D might be TRBD1 (5 bases). The germline V gene encodes CDR1 SEHNR and CDR2 FQNEAQ (reference sequence). V was shortened by 0 bases and J by 7 bases, with 18 bases between the two germline ends. The CDR3 consists of 16 residues. The CDR3 loop reads CASSLAGGWTTVEAFF. The CDR3, as DNA: TGTGCCAGCAGCTTAGCTGGAGGGTGGACGACAGTTGAAGCTTTCTTT.

The V gene is TRBV19, the J gene TRBJ1-2, with 10 nucleotides matching TRBD1. Germline values: CDR1 LNHDA, CDR2 SQIVND (reference sequence). J was trimmed by 7 bases and V by 8 bases; bases with no gene match: 13. The CDR3 extends over 15 amino acids. Here the CDR3 DNA reads TGTGCCAGTGGAGGAGGGGGACAGGGGATTCCTGGCTACACCTTC. As protein: CASGGGGQGIPGYTF.

This clone showed up just once. The V and J genes are TRBV5-1 and TRBJ2-3; D is possibly TRBD1 (5 bases). The CDR3 spans 16 residues. Trimming removed 1 base from V and 0 bases from J, with 12 bases in between. Germline CDR1 SGHRS, CDR2 YFSETQ. The CDR3 protein is CASSLLGHPSTDTQYF. The DNA for the CDR3 is TGCGCCAGCAGCTTGCTGGGGCACCCTAGCACAGATACGCAGTATTTT.

This clone was recorded only once. V is TRBV24-1 and J is TRBJ1-1; 9 positions agree with TRBD1. Germline CDR1 is KGHDR and CDR2 is SFDVKD. V trimming: 7 bases; J trimming: 1 base; junction bases outside the gene matches: 6. This CDR3 region has 15 residues. Here the CDR3 reads CATRAQGAENTEAFF. The CDR3 DNA follows: TGTGCCACCAGAGCACAGGGGGCAGAGAACACTGAAGCTTTCTTT.

This chain uses TRBV27 with TRBJ1-6, with TRBD1 as a possible D gene (6 bases). Trimming left V 7 bases short and J 3 bases short, with 13 bases between. The CDR3 spans 15 residues. Germline CDR1 reads MNHEY; CDR2 reads SMNVEV (reference sequence). CDR3 loop: CASKLDSNYNSPLHF. The CDR3 DNA reads TGTGCCAGCAAGTTGGACAGTAACTATAATTCACCCCTCCACTTT.

This clone was observed a single time. The gene calls are TRBV11-2 and TRBJ1-2, with TRBD1 identical over 11 bases. The CDR3 loop spans 14 amino acids. V lost 5 bases and J lost 7; bases outside the gene matches: 6. CDR1 SGHAT and CDR2 FQNNGV come from the germline V gene. The CDR3 is CASSAGQGAGGYTF. The CDR3 DNA sequence: TGTGCCAGCAGCGCAGGACAGGGGGCGGGTGGCTACACCTTC. Looking up the rest from reference TRBV11-2 and TRBJ1-2 gives the full variable domain: EAGVAQSPRYKIIEKRQSVAFWCNPISGHATLYWYQQILGQGPKLLIQFQNNGVVDDSQLPKDRFSAERLKGVDSTLKIQPAKLEDSAVYLCASSAGQGAGGYTFGSGTRLTVV.

The chain joins TRBV6-5 to TRBJ1-5, with a possible D match to TRBD1 (5 bases). Germline V CDR1 and CDR2: MNHEY, SVGAGI. Trimming cost V 5 bases and J 5 bases, with 16 bases left between them. The CDR3 is 15 residues long. The CDR3 sequence is CASSKQSRGDQPQHF. CDR3 coding DNA: TGTGCCAGCAGTAAACAAAGCCGGGGGGATCAGCCCCAGCATTTT.

The chain recombines TRBV11-2 with TRBJ1-6; tentative D call: TRBD1 (6 bases). V lost 5 bases, J lost 10 bases, and 12 bases lay in between. CDR3 length: 13 residues. The germline CDR1 and CDR2 sequences are SGHAT and FQNNGV. The DNA of the CDR3 is TGTGCCAGCAGCGGGCAGGGGAACTCACCCCTCCACTTT. Translated: CASSGQGNSPLHF.

V is TRBV13 and J is TRBJ2-7; tentatively, D is TRBD2 (5 bases). The CDR3 totals 16 residues. The V end lost 5 bases, the J end lost 4 bases, and 21 bases lay between the germline ends. The germline V gene encodes CDR1 PRHDT and CDR2 FYEKMQ (reference sequence). Here the CDR3 DNA reads TGTGCCAGCAGCGCAACCCTCGAAGGACGGGGATACGAGCAGTACTTC. Its translation is CASSATLEGRGYEQYF.

The sample holds one count of this clone. V usage is TRBV5-1 and J usage is TRBJ2-1, with 10 bases fitting TRBD1. The CDR3 covers 16 residues. Germline V gene lookup returns CDR1 SGHRS and CDR2 YFSETQ. V was pared by 1 base and J by 6 bases, with 7 bases of the junction left unmatched. In nucleotides, the CDR3 is TGCGCCAGCAGCTTGTATGCGGGACAGGGGATCAATGAGCAGTTCTTC. It translates to CASSLYAGQGINEQFF.